The 10 T cell receptor beta chains given below trace back to one sample, sequenced in a study of T cell responses to AZD1222 COVID-19 vaccine. TCRdb's copy holds only in-frame clones and misses some; the assay was immunoSEQ multiplex PCR. The sample contains some 150,000 clones, 70% to 90% of which appear only once. The sequencing here drew on peripheral blood, taken on day 0 of MenACWY control vaccination. The receptors stem from an adult in good health.

The J gene is TRBJ2-7, the V gene TRBV6-5, with a possible D match to TRBD2 (5 bases). Germline CDR1 is MNHEY and CDR2 is SVGAGI. This CDR3 is 12 amino acids long. V was clipped by 8 bases and J by 4 bases, with 12 bases between them. The CDR3 DNA reads TGTGCCAGCGGCACTCGAGGGTACGAGCAGTACTTC. Translating it yields CASGTRGYEQYF.

The rearrangement links TRBV19 to TRBJ1-6; no reliable D call. This CDR3 contains 15 residues. From germline, CDR1 is LNHDA and CDR2 SQIVND (reference sequence). V was cut by 1 base and J by 7 bases, with 11 bases left in between. CDR3 sequence (DNA): TGTGCCAGTAGTATAGCTCGGGCGGTAAATTCACCCCTCCACTTT. Translated, it gives CASSIARAVNSPLHF.

Here the CDR3 DNA reads TGTGCCAGCAGTGCCCAGTCCTACGAGCAGTACTTC. This sequence encodes CASSAQSYEQYF. The gene calls are TRBV2 and TRBJ2-7; no reliable D call. Per the germline V gene, CDR1 is SNHLY and CDR2 is FYNNEI. The CDR3 loop spans 12 amino acids. The V and J ends lost 4 bases and 1 base respectively, with 5 bases between them.

The chain has TRBV11-3 and TRBJ2-2; D remains ambiguous. The ends were cut back, 4 bases at V and 0 bases at J, with 12 bases in the middle. This CDR3 is 16 amino acids long. The germline gives CDR1 SGHNT, CDR2 YENEEA. DNA of the CDR3: TGTGCCAGCAGCTCCTATCGCACTGCGAACACCGGGGAGCTGTTTTTT. Its translation: CASSSYRTANTGELFF.

This clone has only one observation. This sequence joins TRBV7-3 and TRBJ2-3, with D perhaps TRBD1 (6 bases). Trimming pared 9 bases from V and 1 base from J, leaving 8 bases between. This CDR3 comprises 12 residues. Germline lookup yields CDR1 SGHTA and CDR2 FQGTGA. DNA of the CDR3: TGTGCCAGTTCAGGGGGCACAGATACGCAGTATTTT. Translated, it gives CASSGGTDTQYF.

The chain has TRBV7-3 and TRBJ2-3; 9 bases align to TRBD2. V was pared by 1 base and J by 4 bases, with 24 bases of the junction left unmatched. The CDR3 runs 22 residues. The germline V gene has CDR1 SGHTA and CDR2 FQGTGA. DNA for the CDR3: TGTGCCAGCAGCTTAATAGGCGTCAGGGGAGCGCGCGGGGGGGCCCTCGCAGATACGCAGTATTTT. Protein product: CASSLIGVRGARGGALADTQYF.

V gene TRBV6-5 combines with J gene TRBJ1-1, with TRBD1 matching 10 bases. V shed 5 bases, J shed 7 bases, and the junction held 10 bases outside the gene matches. Germline CDR1 is MNHEY and CDR2 is SVGAGI. CDR3 length: 15 amino acids. CDR3 protein: CASSPPDRGLGEAFF. The CDR3 nucleotides read TGTGCCAGCAGTCCTCCGGACAGGGGGTTGGGTGAAGCTTTCTTT.

The J gene is TRBJ1-5, the V gene TRBV20-1; unclear D gene. The V gene lost 3 bases and the J gene lost 3 bases, with 9 bases spanning the gap. Germline V gives CDR1 DFQATT, CDR2 SNEGSKA (reference sequence). The CDR3 spans 13 residues. The CDR3 nucleotides are TGCAGTGCTAGTGGGCAGACCAATCAGCCCCAGCATTTT. Amino acids: CSASGQTNQPQHF.

The chain carries TRBV18 and TRBJ2-1, with 10 bases fitting TRBD2. The junction had 11 bases not matched to a gene; V was cut back by 5 bases and J by 7 bases. The germline CDR1 and CDR2 sequences are KGHSH and LQKENI. The CDR3 covers 16 residues. CDR3 protein: CASSSAGAGGTNEQFF. DNA of the CDR3: TGTGCCAGCTCATCCGCAGGAGCGGGAGGGACTAATGAGCAGTTCTTC.

The chain joins TRBV11-2 to TRBJ2-2; D gene ambiguous. The CDR3 contains 14 residues. V gave up 2 bases and J gave up 3 bases, with 7 bases separating them. The V gene's germline CDR1 is SGHAT and CDR2 FQNNGV. CDR3: CASSLRQHTGELFF. The CDR3 nucleotides read TGTGCCAGCAGCTTAAGACAACACACCGGGGAGCTGTTTTTT. The full variable domain, its missing parts supplied by reference TRBV11-2 and TRBJ2-2, is EAGVAQSPRYKIIEKRQSVAFWCNPISGHATLYWYQQILGQGPKLLIQFQNNGVVDDSQLPKDRFSAERLKGVDSTLKIQPAKLEDSAVYLCASSLRQHTGELFFGEGSRLTVL.